Listed here are 28 T cell receptor beta chains from one sample, sequenced in a study of blood T cells in healthy people across ages. A second roughly 6 to 12 cycle PCR used barcoded and J-beta primers. TCRdb itself ran the 5' RACE reads through MiXCR, one entry per CDR3 protein. The sample lists 800,000 to 900,000 distinct CDR3 sequences, around 62% occurring once. Sequencing was performed on blood. The origin of the receptors is a young man in good health.

The chain is built from TRBV20-1 and TRBJ2-1; D not certain. CDR1 is DFQATT and CDR2 is SNEGSKA in the germline V gene (reference sequence). This CDR3 region has 11 residues. Trimming cost V 6 bases and J 6 bases, with 9 bases left between them. DNA of the CDR3: TGCAGTGCCCCGGACGTCAATGAGCAGTTCTTC. The encoded protein is CSAPDVNEQFF.

This chain joins TRBV28 and TRBJ2-5; the match to TRBD1 covers 8 bases. Germline-derived CDR1 and CDR2 are MDHEN and SYDVKM. J gave up 11 bases and V 6 bases, and 14 bases lay outside the gene matches. This CDR3 contains 14 residues. In DNA form, the CDR3 reads TGTGCCAGCAGACACAGGGGGTACACCGGGGAGCAGTACTTC. Translation: CASRHRGYTGEQYF.

The V call is TRBV24-1, the J call TRBJ2-3; D assignment may be TRBD1 or TRBD2 (5 bases each). V lost 4 bases, J lost 2 bases, and 12 bases lay in between. The CDR3 loop spans 15 amino acids. Germline CDR1 KGHDR, CDR2 SFDVKD. The CDR3 here is CATSDWDDPTDTQYF. CDR3 DNA: TGTGCCACCAGTGACTGGGACGATCCCACAGATACGCAGTATTTT.

The chain has TRBV28 and TRBJ2-3, with 13 bases identical to TRBD2. Germline-derived CDR1 and CDR2 are MDHEN and SYDVKM. This CDR3 is 18 amino acids long. V shed 6 bases and J 2 bases; nucleotides not matched to a gene: 11. CDR3 in DNA: TGTGCCAGCAGCACACCGGGACTAGCGGGGATAACCACAGATACGCAGTATTTT. Translating gives CASSTPGLAGITTDTQYF.

V is TRBV28 and J is TRBJ1-1; D call uncertain. Looked up from germline, CDR1 is MDHEN and CDR2 is SYDVKM. The CDR3 totals 15 residues. V lost 3 bases and J 2 bases, leaving 13 bases between the germline ends. CDR3 bases: TGTGCCAGCAGTTTGAACCCGCGGGGTAACACTGAAGCTTTCTTT. As protein: CASSLNPRGNTEAFF.

This chain joins TRBV5-1 and TRBJ1-1; the match to TRBD1 covers 8 bases. Losses at the gene ends were 4 bases for V and 4 bases for J; bases not matched to a gene: 9. CDR3 size: 15 residues. Germline V CDR1 and CDR2: SGHRS, YFSETQ. The CDR3 bases are TGCGCCAGCAGCGCCCGACAGGGGCTCGTCACTGAAGCTTTCTTT. Amino acid sequence: CASSARQGLVTEAFF.

The chain combines TRBV27 with TRBJ2-3; D might be TRBD1 (6 bases). Germline V lookup: CDR1 MNHEY, CDR2 SMNVEV (reference sequence). The V end was cut by 5 bases, the J end by 5 bases, with 23 bases between. This CDR3 has 17 amino acids. The CDR3 loop reads CASSLMTRGGSEDTQYF. Written as DNA, the CDR3 is TGTGCCAGCAGTCTGATGACGAGAGGGGGATCCGAAGATACGCAGTATTTT.

The chain is built from TRBV29-1 and TRBJ2-7; D tentatively fits TRBD1 or TRBD2 (5 bases each). Judging by the DNA end, TRBJ2-5 fits better; the J call may be wrong. The CDR3 is 12 residues long. Germline assignment: CDR1 SQVTM and CDR2 ANQGSEA. CDR3 in DNA: TGCAGCGTTGATCCAGGGAGCGAGACCCAGTACTTC. Its protein product is CSVDPGSETQYF.

The V and J genes are TRBV7-9 and TRBJ2-7; TRBD1 is a possible D gene (5 bases). CDR3 size: 11 residues. Per the germline V gene, CDR1 is SEHNR and CDR2 is FQNEAQ (reference sequence). Deletions cut 5 bases from V and 6 bases from J, with 8 bases between. The CDR3 region is CASSPGSEQYF. CDR3 sequence (DNA): TGTGCCAGCAGCCCAGGGTCCGAGCAGTACTTC.

The rearrangement uses TRBV5-1 and TRBJ2-3, with 12 bases lining up with TRBD1. J was trimmed by 6 bases and V by 1 base; bases with no gene match: 3. The CDR3 runs 15 residues. Germline V gene data show CDR1 as SGHRS and CDR2 as YFSETQ. CDR3 DNA sequence: TGCGCCAGCAGCTTGTGGGGGACAGGGGGCGATACGCAGTATTTT. Amino acids: CASSLWGTGGDTQYF.

This clonotype showed up just a few times. V usage is TRBV20-1 and J usage is TRBJ2-1; 10 nucleotides agree with TRBD2. The CDR3 loop spans 16 amino acids. V dropped 0 bases and J dropped 8; count of bases not matched to a gene: 10. Germline V gene lookup returns CDR1 DFQATT and CDR2 SNEGSKA (reference sequence). CDR3 nucleotide sequence: TGCAGTGCTAGAGACTTCGAAGCGGGGGGGCCCTATGAGCAGTTCTTC. Translated: CSARDFEAGGPYEQFF.

J is TRBJ2-7 and V is TRBV7-2, with TRBD1 identical over 7 bases. In germline, CDR1 is SGHTA, CDR2 FQGNSA. The V gene end was trimmed by 5 bases and the J gene end by 0 bases; junction bases not matched to a gene: 13. The CDR3 totals 17 residues. As DNA, the CDR3 is TGTGCCAGCAGCCGGGACAGCCCGGCAAGGAGCTCCTACGAGCAGTACTTC. Its protein is CASSRDSPARSSYEQYF.

This clonotype was detected only a few times. The chain has TRBV13 and TRBJ1-2; 7 bases map to TRBD1. Germline loops: CDR1 PRHDT, CDR2 FYEKMQ (reference sequence). The V segment lost 1 base and the J segment 3 bases; nucleotides outside the gene matches: 2. There are 14 residues in the CDR3. In DNA form, the CDR3 reads TGTGCCAGCAGCTTAGTGGGACAGCACTATGGCTACACCTTC. It codes for CASSLVGQHYGYTF.

The chain employs TRBV20-1 and TRBJ2-1; 9 bases are shared with TRBD2. The tail of the sequence fits TRBJ2-7 better, so the J call may be wrong. Looked up from germline, CDR1 is DFQATT and CDR2 is SNEGSKA (reference sequence). The CDR3 is made up of 18 amino acids. CDR3 in DNA: TGCAGTGCTAGAGTTCCAGCGGGGGGCGGGAGCTCCTACAATGAGCAGTACTTC. Protein: CSARVPAGGGSSYNEQYF.

This clonotype appeared a few times. The chain uses TRBV7-6 and TRBJ2-3; 8 nucleotides line up with TRBD1. CDR3 length: 17 residues. V lost 5 bases, J lost 0 bases, and 10 bases stayed unmatched. The germline gives CDR1 SGHVS, CDR2 FNYEAQ. The CDR3 is CASSQLRDRRSTDTQYF. The CDR3 DNA reads as TGTGCCAGCAGCCAGCTCCGGGACAGGAGGAGCACAGATACGCAGTATTTT.

Details on this clonotype: One end of the junction fails to match germline, which may point to a read error. The rearrangement links TRBV7-2 to TRBJ1-5, with D possibly matching TRBD1 (5 bases). This CDR3 has 14 residues. Germline loops: CDR1 SGHTA, CDR2 FQGNSA. The CDR3 is CASSLGGGDQLQHF. In DNA, the CDR3 is TGTGCCAGCAGCTTAGGGGGAGGGGATCAGCTCCAGCATTTT.

This sequence joins TRBV12-3 or TRBV12-4 and TRBJ2-4, with D possibly matching TRBD1 (5 bases). Trimming took off 9 bases at V and 3 bases at J, with 18 bases between the two ends. This CDR3 is 15 amino acids long. CDR3 amino acids: CASAVGVSGKNIQYF. The CDR3 coding sequence is TGTGCCAGTGCTGTAGGGGTTTCGGGCAAAAACATTCAGTACTTC.

This clonotype appeared many times. The chain carries TRBV6-2 or TRBV6-3 and TRBJ2-2, with D hard to call. Germline V gene sequence: CDR1 MNHEY, CDR2 SVGEGT. With 2 bases removed from V and 5 bases from J, the gap between germline ends came to 6 bases. The CDR3 covers 13 residues. In DNA form, the CDR3 reads TGTGCCAGCAGTTACACTGATACCGGGGAGCTGTTTTTT. This translates into CASSYTDTGELFF.

CDR3 residues: CASSLGLASAYNEQFF. Here the CDR3 DNA reads TGCGCCAGCAGCTTGGGGCTAGCGTCCGCCTACAATGAGCAGTTCTTC. The gene calls are TRBV5-1 and TRBJ2-1; weak D call: TRBD2 (6 bases). V was cut by 0 bases and J by 2 bases, with 12 bases left in between. The CDR3 has 16 amino acids. Germline lookup yields CDR1 SGHRS and CDR2 YFSETQ. The full variable domain, its missing parts supplied by reference TRBV5-1 and TRBJ2-1, is KAGVTQTPRYLIKTRGQQVTLSCSPISGHRSVSWYQQTPGQGLQFLFEYFSETQRNKGNFPGRFSGRQFSNSRSEMNVSTLELGDSALYLCASSLGLASAYNEQFFGPGTRLTVL.

The genes are TRBV7-2 and TRBJ2-4; D gene ambiguous. The CDR3 is 15 amino acids. The V and J ends lost 3 bases and 3 bases respectively, with 12 bases between them. Germline loops: CDR1 SGHTA, CDR2 FQGNSA. As DNA, the CDR3 is TGTACCAGCAGCTTCGGTCAGGACCTCAAAAACATTCAGTACTTC. It is translated as CTSSFGQDLKNIQYF.

The genes are TRBV5-1 and TRBJ2-4; the D gene is possibly TRBD2 (6 bases). Germline CDR1 reads SGHRS; CDR2 reads YFSETQ. This CDR3 has 12 residues. With 4 bases removed from V and 8 bases from J, the gap between germline ends came to 10 bases. The CDR3 loop reads CASSLPGDIQYF. CDR3 coding DNA: TGCGCCAGCAGCCTGCCGGGGGACATTCAGTACTTC.

The table lists this clonotype with many counts. V is TRBV7-9 and J is TRBJ1-4; the match to TRBD1 covers 8 bases. J lost 8 bases, V lost 5 bases, and 10 bases had no gene match. Germline CDR1 and CDR2: SEHNR and FQNEAQ (reference sequence). This CDR3 is 15 amino acids long. CDR3 protein: CASSPGDRNGEKLFF. CDR3 in DNA: TGTGCCAGCAGCCCAGGGGACAGGAATGGAGAAAAACTGTTTTTT.

The chain couples TRBV7-2 to TRBJ2-1; D is unclear. CDR3 size: 13 residues. V was cut by 6 bases and J by 8 bases, with 14 bases left in between. Germline V gene lookup returns CDR1 SGHTA and CDR2 FQGNSA. CDR3 amino acids: CASSYAGVDEQFF. In nucleotides, the CDR3 is TGTGCCAGCAGTTATGCAGGAGTCGATGAGCAGTTCTTC.

This clonotype showed up many times. This sequence joins TRBV29-1 and TRBJ2-4; D might be TRBD1 or TRBD2, each matching 5 bases. V dropped 6 bases and J dropped 3 bases, with 15 bases sitting between them. The CDR3 totals 14 residues. The V gene's germline CDR1 is SQVTM and CDR2 ANQGSEA. The DNA for the CDR3 is TGCAGCGTCCTAGGGGAGTTGGGCAAAAACATTCAGTACTTC. This sequence encodes CSVLGELGKNIQYF. The full variable domain, its missing parts supplied by reference TRBV29-1 and TRBJ2-4, is SAVISQKPSRDICQRGTSLTIQCQVDSQVTMMFWYRQQPGQSLTLIATANQGSEATYESGFVIDKFPISRPNLTFSTLTVSNMSPEDSSIYLCSVLGELGKNIQYFGAGTRLSVL.

This clonotype has just a few counts. The genes are TRBV4-2 and TRBJ2-7; D uncertain. The V gene's germline CDR1 is LGHNA and CDR2 YNFKEQ. Trimming took 0 bases from V and 0 from J, leaving 9 bases between them. The CDR3 has 15 amino acids. CDR3 coding DNA: TGTGCCAGCAGCCAAGAACGACGGTCCTCCTACGAGCAGTACTTC. Encoded protein: CASSQERRSSYEQYF.

V is TRBV7-3 and J is TRBJ1-1, with D unresolved. The V end was cut by 1 base, the J end by 1 base, with 7 bases between. The CDR3 spans 14 residues. CDR1 is SGHTA and CDR2 is FQGTGA in the germline V gene. CDR3 sequence: CASSLSSSNTEAFF. CDR3 coding DNA: TGTGCCAGCAGCTTAAGTTCTTCGAACACTGAAGCTTTCTTT.

This chain links TRBV4-3 with TRBJ2-1, with TRBD2 matching over 10 bases. CDR3 length: 18 amino acids. Per germline, CDR1 LGHNA and CDR2 YSLEER. After removal of 1 base from V and 8 bases from J, the junction contained 14 bases not matched to a gene. The CDR3: CASSQVPYAERGGYEQFF. The CDR3 DNA reads TGCGCCAGCAGCCAAGTCCCGTACGCCGAGCGGGGGGGCTATGAGCAGTTCTTC.

A few counts support this clonotype. This rearrangement joins TRBV12-3 or TRBV12-4 to TRBJ2-5; TRBD1 agrees at 9 bases. The last part of the DNA fits TRBJ2-7 better; the J call may be wrong. The CDR3 has 13 amino acids. Here the CDR3 DNA reads TGTGCCAGCAACAGGGACAGGGTAGGCGAGCAGTACTTC. It specifies CASNRDRVGEQYF.